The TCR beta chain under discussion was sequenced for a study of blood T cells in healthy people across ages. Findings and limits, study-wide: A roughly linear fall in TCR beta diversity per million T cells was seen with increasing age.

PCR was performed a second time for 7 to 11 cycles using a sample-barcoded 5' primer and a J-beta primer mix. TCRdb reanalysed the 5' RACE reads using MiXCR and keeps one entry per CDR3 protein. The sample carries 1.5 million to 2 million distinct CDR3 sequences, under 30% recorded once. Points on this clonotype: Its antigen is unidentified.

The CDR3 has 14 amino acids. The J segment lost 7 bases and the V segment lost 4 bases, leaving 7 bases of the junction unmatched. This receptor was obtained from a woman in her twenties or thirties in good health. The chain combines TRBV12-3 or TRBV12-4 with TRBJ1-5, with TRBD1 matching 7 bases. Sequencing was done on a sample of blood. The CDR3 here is CASSSRTGRQPQHF. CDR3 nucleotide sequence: TGTGCCAGCAGTTCCCGGACAGGCAGGCAGCCCCAGCATTTT.